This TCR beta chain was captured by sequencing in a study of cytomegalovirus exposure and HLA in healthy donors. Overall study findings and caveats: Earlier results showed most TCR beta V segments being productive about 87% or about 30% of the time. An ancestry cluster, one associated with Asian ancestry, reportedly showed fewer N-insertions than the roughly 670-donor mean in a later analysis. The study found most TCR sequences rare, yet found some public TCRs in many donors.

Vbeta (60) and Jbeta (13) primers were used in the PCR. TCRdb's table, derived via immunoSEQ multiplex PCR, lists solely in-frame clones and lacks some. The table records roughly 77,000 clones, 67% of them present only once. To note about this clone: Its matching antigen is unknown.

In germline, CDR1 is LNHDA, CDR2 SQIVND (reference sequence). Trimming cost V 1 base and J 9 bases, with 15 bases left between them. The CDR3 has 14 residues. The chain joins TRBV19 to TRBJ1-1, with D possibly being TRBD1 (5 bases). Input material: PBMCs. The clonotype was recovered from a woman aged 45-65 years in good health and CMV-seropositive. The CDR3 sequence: CASSIARVEVQAFF. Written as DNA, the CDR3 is TGTGCCAGTAGTATAGCCAGGGTTGAAGTGCAAGCTTTCTTT.